These T cell receptor beta chains were read from a single sample in a study of cytomegalovirus exposure and HLA in healthy donors. TCRdb's copy holds only in-frame clones and misses some; the assay was immunoSEQ multiplex PCR. The repertoire consists of about 43,000 clones, with over 75% occurring once and the leading ten covering under 3%. Sequencing was performed on PBMCs. All receptors derive from a man aged 50 to 60 in good health and CMV-seronegative. Both conserved end residues are part of each CDR3. The order of the fields is V gene, clone size, D gene, CDR3 length, J gene, CDR3 protein, CDR3 DNA. The D gene is left open where the match is weak. Size tells how often a clone was seen (once, few, many) or the class of an expanded clone, and some rows leave it out.

>TRBV6-5|.|TRBD2|14|TRBJ2-1
CASSPGTSGTEQFF
TGTGCCAGCAGTCCCGGGACTAGCGGGACTGAGCAGTTCTTC
>TRBV2|.|.|11|TRBJ1-1
CASSEVSEAFF
TGTGCCAGCAGTGAAGTGTCAGAAGCTTTCTTT
>TRBV6-5|.|.|13|TRBJ1-4
CASSYGDGVKLFF
TGTGCCAGCAGTTACGGAGACGGGGTTAAACTGTTTTTT
>TRBV12-5|.|TRBD1|15|TRBJ2-1
CASGTPDRGDNEQFF
TGTGCTAGTGGTACGCCCGACAGGGGCGACAATGAGCAGTTCTTC
>TRBV27|few|TRBD2|16|TRBJ2-7
CASSFWPLAETYEQYF
TGTGCCAGCAGTTTTTGGCCGCTAGCGGAAACCTACGAGCAGTACTTC
>TRBV27|.|.|15|TRBJ1-1
CASIANGRRNTEAFF
TGTGCCAGCATAGCGAACGGGCGCCGGAACACTGAAGCTTTCTTT
>TRBV27|.|TRBD2|15|TRBJ2-3
CASTPGTSGRDTQYF
TGTGCCAGCACACCGGGCACTAGCGGGAGGGATACGCAGTATTTT
>TRBV28|.|.|13|TRBJ2-7
CASNRGYYDGQYF
TGTGCCAGCAACCGGGGATACTATGATGGGCAGTACTTC
>TRBV18|.|.|12|TRBJ2-5
CATRQDSETQYF
TGTGCCACCCGGCAGGACAGCGAGACCCAGTACTTC
>TRBV11-2|.|TRBD2|16|TRBJ2-2
CASSLEAGYDTGELFF
TGTGCCAGCAGCTTAGAAGCGGGATACGACACCGGGGAGCTGTTTTTT
>TRBV5-6|.|TRBD1|14|TRBJ1-3
CASSGRDRGNTIYF
TGTGCCAGCAGCGGGCGGGACAGGGGAAACACCATATATTTT
>TRBV28|once|.|12|TRBJ2-7
CASSPPHYEQYF
TGTGCCAGCAGTCCTCCTCACTACGAGCAGTACTTC
>TRBV7-2|few|.|13|TRBJ2-5
CASSLYGRETQYF
TGTGCCAGCAGCTTATACGGGAGAGAGACCCAGTACTTC